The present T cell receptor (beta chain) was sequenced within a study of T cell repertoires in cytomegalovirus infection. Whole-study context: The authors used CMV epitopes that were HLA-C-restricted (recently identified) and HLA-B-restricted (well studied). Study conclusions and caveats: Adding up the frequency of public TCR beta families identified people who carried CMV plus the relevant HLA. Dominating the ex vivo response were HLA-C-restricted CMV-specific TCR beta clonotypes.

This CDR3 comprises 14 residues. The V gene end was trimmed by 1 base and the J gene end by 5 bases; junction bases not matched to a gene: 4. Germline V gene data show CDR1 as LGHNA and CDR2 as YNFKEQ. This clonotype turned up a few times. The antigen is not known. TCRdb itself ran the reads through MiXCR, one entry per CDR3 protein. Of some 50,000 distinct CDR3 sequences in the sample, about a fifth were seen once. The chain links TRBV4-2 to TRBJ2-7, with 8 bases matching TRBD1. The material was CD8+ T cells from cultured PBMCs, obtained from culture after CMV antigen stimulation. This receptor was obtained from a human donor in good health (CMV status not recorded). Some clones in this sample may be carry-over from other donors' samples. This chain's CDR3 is CASSQGQGIDEQYF. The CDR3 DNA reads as TGTGCCAGCAGCCAAGGACAGGGGATAGACGAGCAGTACTTC.